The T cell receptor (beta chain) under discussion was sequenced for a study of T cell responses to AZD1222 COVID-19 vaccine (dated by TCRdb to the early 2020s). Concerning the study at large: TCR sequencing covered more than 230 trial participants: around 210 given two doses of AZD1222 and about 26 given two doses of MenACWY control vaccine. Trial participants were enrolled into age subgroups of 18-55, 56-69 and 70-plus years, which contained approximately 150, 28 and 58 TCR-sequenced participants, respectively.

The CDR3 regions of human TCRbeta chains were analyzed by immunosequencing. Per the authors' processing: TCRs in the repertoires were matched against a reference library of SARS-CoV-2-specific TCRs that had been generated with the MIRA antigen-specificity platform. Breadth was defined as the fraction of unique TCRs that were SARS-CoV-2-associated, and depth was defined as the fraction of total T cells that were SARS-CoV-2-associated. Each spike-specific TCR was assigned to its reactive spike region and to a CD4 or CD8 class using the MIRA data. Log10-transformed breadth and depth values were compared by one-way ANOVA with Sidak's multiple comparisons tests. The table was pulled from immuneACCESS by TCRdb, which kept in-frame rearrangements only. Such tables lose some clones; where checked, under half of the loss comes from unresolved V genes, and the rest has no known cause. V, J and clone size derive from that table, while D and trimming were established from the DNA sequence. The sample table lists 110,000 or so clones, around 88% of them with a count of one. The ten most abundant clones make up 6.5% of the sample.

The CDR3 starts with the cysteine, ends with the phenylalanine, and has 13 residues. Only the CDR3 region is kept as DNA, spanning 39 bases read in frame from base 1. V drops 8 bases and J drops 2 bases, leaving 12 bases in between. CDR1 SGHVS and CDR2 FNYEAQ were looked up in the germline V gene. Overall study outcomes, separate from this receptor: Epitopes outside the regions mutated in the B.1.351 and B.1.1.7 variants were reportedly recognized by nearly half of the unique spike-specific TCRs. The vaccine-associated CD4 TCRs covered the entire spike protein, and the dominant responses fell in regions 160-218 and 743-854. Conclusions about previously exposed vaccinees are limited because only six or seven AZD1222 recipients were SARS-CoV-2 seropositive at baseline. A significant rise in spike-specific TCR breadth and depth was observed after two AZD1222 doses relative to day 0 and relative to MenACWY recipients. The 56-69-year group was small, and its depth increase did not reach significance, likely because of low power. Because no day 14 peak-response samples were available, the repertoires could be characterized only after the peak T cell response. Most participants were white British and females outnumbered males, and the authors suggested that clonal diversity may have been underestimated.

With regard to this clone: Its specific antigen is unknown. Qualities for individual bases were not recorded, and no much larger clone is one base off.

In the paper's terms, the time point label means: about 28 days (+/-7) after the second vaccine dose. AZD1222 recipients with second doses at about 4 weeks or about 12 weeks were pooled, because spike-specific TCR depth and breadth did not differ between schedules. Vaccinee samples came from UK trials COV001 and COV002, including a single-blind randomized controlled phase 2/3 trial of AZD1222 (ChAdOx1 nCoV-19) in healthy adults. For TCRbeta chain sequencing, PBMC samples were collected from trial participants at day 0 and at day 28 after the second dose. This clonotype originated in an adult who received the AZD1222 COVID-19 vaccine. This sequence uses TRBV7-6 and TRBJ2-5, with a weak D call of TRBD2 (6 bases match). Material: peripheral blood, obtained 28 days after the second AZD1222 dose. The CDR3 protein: CASGAGRQETQYF. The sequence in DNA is TGTGCCAGCGGGGCGGGGCGGCAAGAGACCCAGTACTTC.